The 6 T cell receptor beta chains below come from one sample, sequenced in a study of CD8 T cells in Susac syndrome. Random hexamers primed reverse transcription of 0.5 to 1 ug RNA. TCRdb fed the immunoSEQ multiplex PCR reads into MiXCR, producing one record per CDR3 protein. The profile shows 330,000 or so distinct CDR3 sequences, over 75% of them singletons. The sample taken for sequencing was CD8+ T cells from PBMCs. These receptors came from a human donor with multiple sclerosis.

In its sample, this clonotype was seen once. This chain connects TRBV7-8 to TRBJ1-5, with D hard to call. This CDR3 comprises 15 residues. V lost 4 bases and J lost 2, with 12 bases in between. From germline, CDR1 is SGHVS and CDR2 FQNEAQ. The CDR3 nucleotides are TGTGCCAGCAGCTCCCTCGGCCCGGGCAATCAGCCCCAGCATTTT. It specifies CASSSLGPGNQPQHF. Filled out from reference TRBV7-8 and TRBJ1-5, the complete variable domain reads GAGVSQSPRYKVAKRGQDVALRCDPISGHVSLFWYQQALGQGPEFLTYFQNEAQLDKSGLPSDRFFAERPEGSVSTLKIQRTQQEDSAVYLCASSSLGPGNQPQHFGDGTRLSIL.

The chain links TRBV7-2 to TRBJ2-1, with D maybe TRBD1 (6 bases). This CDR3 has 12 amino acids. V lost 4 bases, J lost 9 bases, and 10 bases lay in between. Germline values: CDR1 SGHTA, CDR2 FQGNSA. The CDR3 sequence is CASSWVGAEQFF. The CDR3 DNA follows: TGTGCCAGCAGCTGGGTGGGGGCTGAGCAGTTCTTC. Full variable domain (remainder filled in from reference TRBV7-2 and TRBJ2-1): GAGVSQSPSNKVTEKGKDVELRCDPISGHTALYWYRQSLGQGLEFLIYFQGNSAPDKSGLPSDRFSAERTGGSVSTLTIQRTQQEDSAVYLCASSWVGAEQFFGPGTRLTVL.

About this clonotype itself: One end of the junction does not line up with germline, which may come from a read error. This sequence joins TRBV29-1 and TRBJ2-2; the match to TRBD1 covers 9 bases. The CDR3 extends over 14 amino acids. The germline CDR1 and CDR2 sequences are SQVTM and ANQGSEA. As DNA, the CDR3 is TGCAGCGTCGAAGGGACAGGGATCGCCGGGGAGCTGTTTTTT. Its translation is CSVEGTGIAGELFF.

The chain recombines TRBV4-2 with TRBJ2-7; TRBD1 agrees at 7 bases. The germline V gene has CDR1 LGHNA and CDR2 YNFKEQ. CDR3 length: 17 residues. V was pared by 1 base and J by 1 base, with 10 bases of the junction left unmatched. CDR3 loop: CASSQGSAGTASYEQYF. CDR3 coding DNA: TGTGCCAGCAGCCAAGGGAGTGCCGGGACAGCATCCTACGAGCAGTACTTC.

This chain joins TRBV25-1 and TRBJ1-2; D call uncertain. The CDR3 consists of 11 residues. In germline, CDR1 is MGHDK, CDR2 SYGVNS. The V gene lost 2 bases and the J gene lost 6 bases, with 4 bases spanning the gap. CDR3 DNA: TGTGCCAGCAGTGAAGGGGATGGCTACACCTTC. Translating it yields CASSEGDGYTF.

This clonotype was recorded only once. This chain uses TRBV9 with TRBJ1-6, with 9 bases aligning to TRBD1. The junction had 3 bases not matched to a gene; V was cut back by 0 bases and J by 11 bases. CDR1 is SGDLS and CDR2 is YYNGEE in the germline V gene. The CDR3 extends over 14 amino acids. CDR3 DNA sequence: TGTGCCAGCAGCGTAGGGACAGGGGTACCACCCCTCCACTTT. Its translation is CASSVGTGVPPLHF.